Included here is one T cell receptor (beta chain) sequence, with context. Its antigen is as yet unknown. Germline V CDR1 and CDR2: ENHRY, SYGVKD. V trimming: 3 bases; J trimming: 1 base; junction bases outside the gene matches: 9. The CDR3 totals 18 residues. One to two pinch biopsies were taken from the rectum during colonoscopy. No immunosuppressive drugs were given to ulcerative colitis patients before diagnostic colonoscopy. Sequencing depth was up to 500,000 reads per sample. Using immunoSEQ multiplex PCR, the repertoire was profiled, and TCRdb retains in-frame clones only, with some absent. This table has around 34,000 clones, about 81% appearing once. This sample was taken from a study of pediatric ulcerative colitis. Study-wide context: Disease was pancolitis in roughly 7 and left-sided in two, histology-confirmed. Study findings and constraints: All ulcerative colitis patients, but no controls, carried two rectal clonotypes.

The chain carries TRBV10-3 and TRBJ2-3; TRBD1 matches 11 bases. The material sequenced was gut tissue. The source of this sequence is a boy younger than 18 with mild ulcerative colitis. CDR3 in DNA: TGTGCCATCAGTGACCATCGGACAGGGGGCGGTCGCACAGATACGCAGTATTTT. It specifies CAISDHRTGGGRTDTQYF.